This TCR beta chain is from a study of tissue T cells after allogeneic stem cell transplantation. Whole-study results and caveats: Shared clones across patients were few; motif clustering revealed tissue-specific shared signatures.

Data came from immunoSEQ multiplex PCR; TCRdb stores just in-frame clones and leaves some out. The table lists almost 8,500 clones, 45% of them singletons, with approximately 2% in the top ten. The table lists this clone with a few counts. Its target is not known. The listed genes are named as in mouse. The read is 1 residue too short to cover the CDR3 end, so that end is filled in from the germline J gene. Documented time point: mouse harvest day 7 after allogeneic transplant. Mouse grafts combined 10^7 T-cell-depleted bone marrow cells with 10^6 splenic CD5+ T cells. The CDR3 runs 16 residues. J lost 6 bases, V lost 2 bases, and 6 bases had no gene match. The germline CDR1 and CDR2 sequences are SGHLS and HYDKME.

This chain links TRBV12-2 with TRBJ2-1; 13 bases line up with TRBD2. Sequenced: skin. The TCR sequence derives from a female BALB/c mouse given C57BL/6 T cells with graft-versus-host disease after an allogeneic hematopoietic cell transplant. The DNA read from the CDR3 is TGTGCCAGCTCTCCGGACTGGGGGGGCGCGGGTGCTGAGCAGTTC. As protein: CASSPDWGGAGAEQF. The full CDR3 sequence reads CASSPDWGGAGAEQFF.